One and the same sample provided the 32 T cell receptor beta chains below, sequenced in a study of CD8+CD57+ T cells in acquired aplastic anemia. Sequenced patients had shown CD8+CD57+ cell expansion by flow cytometry. CDR3 and TCR beta VDJ profiling relied on a genomic DNA template. TCRdb independently ran MiXCR on the reads; one entry per CDR3 protein. The table includes around 200,000 distinct CDR3 sequences, under 55% detected once. Sequencing was performed on sorted CD4+, CD8+, or CD8+CD57+ T cells (not recorded which) from PBMCs. The receptors originated from a human donor with aplastic anemia.

The chain uses TRBV19 and TRBJ2-7; 11 nucleotides agree with TRBD2. The CDR3 runs 15 residues. CDR1 and CDR2 from the germline V gene are LNHDA and SQIVND (reference sequence). V lost 4 bases, J lost 5 bases, and 7 bases stayed unmatched. The CDR3 here is CASSRISGRADEQYF. The CDR3 nucleotides read TGTGCCAGTAGTAGGATTAGCGGGAGGGCCGACGAGCAGTACTTC. The full variable domain, rest sourced from reference TRBV19 and TRBJ2-7, is DGGITQSPKYLFRKEGQNVTLSCEQNLNHDAMYWYRQDPGQGLRLIYYSQIVNDFQKGDIAEGYSVSREKKESFPLTVTSAQKNPTAFYLCASSRISGRADEQYFGPGTRLTVT.

Remarks on this clonotype: A much larger clone is a single base away; this may be a read error. This CDR3 is missing its conserved last phenylalanine or tryptophan, likely due to a read error. The rearrangement links TRBV5-6 to TRBJ2-3; D is unclear. The CDR3 sequence is 15 residues long. Germline CDR1 SGHDT, CDR2 YYEEEE. The ends were cut back, 0 bases at V and 1 base at J, with 9 bases in the middle. The CDR3, as DNA: TGTGCCAGCAGCTTGGGGCCAGGTCGCACAGATACGCAGTATCTT. This encodes CASSLGPGRTDTQYL.

The J gene is TRBJ1-5, the V gene TRBV12-3 or TRBV12-4, with TRBD1 matching 7 bases. This CDR3 is built from 16 residues. The V and J ends lost 5 bases and 3 bases, in that order; junction bases with no gene match: 10. CDR3 DNA sequence: TGTGCCAGCAGTAAGGCGTACAGGGGAATCAATCAGCCCCAGCATTTT. It translates to CASSKAYRGINQPQHF.

This clonotype has just one count. The chain couples TRBV20-1 to TRBJ2-7; 8 bases agree with TRBD2. This CDR3 comprises 16 residues. V lost 5 bases and J lost 2; bases outside the gene matches: 14. Per germline, CDR1 DFQATT and CDR2 SNEGSKA (reference sequence). The CDR3 region is CSAWGASGSVPYEQYF. The CDR3 bases are TGCAGTGCTTGGGGGGCCAGCGGGAGCGTACCCTACGAGCAGTACTTC.

This clonotype was observed at least ten times. The chain links TRBV3-1 to TRBJ2-7; maybe TRBD1 (5 bases). Between the trimmed V and J ends, which lost 0 bases and 11 bases, there was a span of 11 bases. The CDR3 totals 12 residues. The germline V gene has CDR1 LGHDT and CDR2 YNNKEL (reference sequence). This CDR3 reads CASSQEGHRKYF. The CDR3 region has the DNA TGTGCCAGCAGCCAAGAGGGCCACAGGAAGTACTTC.

The chain has TRBV29-1 and TRBJ1-1, with a weak D call TRBD1 (6 bases). Germline V gene lookup returns CDR1 SQVTM and CDR2 ANQGSEA. The V gene lost 4 bases and the J gene lost 1 base, with 10 bases spanning the gap. CDR3 length equals 13 residues. For the CDR3, the DNA is TGCAGCGTTGGGAACAGGGAGAACACTGAAGCTTTCTTT. This sequence encodes CSVGNRENTEAFF.

The chain employs TRBV7-3 and TRBJ1-6, with D tentatively TRBD1 (5 bases). The CDR3 extends over 15 amino acids. Germline V gene data show CDR1 as SGHTA and CDR2 as FQGTGA. Trimming took off 5 bases at V and 9 bases at J, with 17 bases between the two ends. The chain's CDR3 is CASSLTWTGTSPLHF. DNA for the CDR3: TGTGCCAGCAGCCTCACGTGGACGGGGACTTCACCCCTCCACTTT. The variable domain in full, with the rest retrieved from reference TRBV7-3 and TRBJ1-6, is GAGVSQTPSNKVTEKGKYVELRCDPISGHTALYWYRQSLGQGPEFLIYFQGTGAADDSGLPNDRFFAVRPEGSVSTLKIQRTERGDSAVYLCASSLTWTGTSPLHFGNGTRLTVT.

This chain links TRBV2 with TRBJ2-1, with D possibly matching TRBD2 (6 bases). Trimming shortened V by 5 bases and J by 0 bases, and 17 bases separated the two germline ends. Per the germline V gene, CDR1 is SNHLY and CDR2 is FYNNEI. This CDR3 region has 17 residues. This CDR3 is CASSPEGTGSSYNEQFF. CDR3 nucleotide sequence: TGTGCCAGCAGTCCGGAGGGAACGGGGAGCTCCTACAATGAGCAGTTCTTC.

V is TRBV3-1 and J is TRBJ1-3, with 9 bases identical to TRBD1. V dropped 8 bases and J dropped 4; count of bases not matched to a gene: 6. The CDR3 is 14 residues long. CDR1 is LGHDT, CDR2 YNNKEL, per germline (reference sequence). The CDR3 sequence is CASGDRAPGNTIYF. In DNA, the CDR3 is TGTGCCAGCGGGGACAGGGCCCCGGGAAACACCATATATTTT.

This clonotype turned up a few times. The J gene is TRBJ2-1, the V gene TRBV7-9; D unclear. V shed 5 bases and J shed 7 bases, with 12 bases lying between them. The CDR3 spans 13 residues. Germline V gene lookup returns CDR1 SEHNR and CDR2 FQNEAQ (reference sequence). The CDR3 nucleotides read TGTGCCAGCAGCCGAGGCTTGGAAAATGAGCAGTTCTTC. This encodes CASSRGLENEQFF.

The V call is TRBV19, the J call TRBJ1-6, with D possibly matching TRBD1 (5 bases). V lost 3 bases and J lost 9, with 12 bases in between. The CDR3 sequence is 14 residues long. Germline V lookup: CDR1 LNHDA, CDR2 SQIVND (reference sequence). CDR3 region: CASSIPQGRSPLHF. DNA for the CDR3: TGTGCCAGTAGTATCCCGCAGGGACGTTCACCCCTCCACTTT.

This clonotype ranks as large. V is TRBV15 and J is TRBJ2-3; 9 nucleotides agree with TRBD2. CDR1 LNHNV and CDR2 YYDKDF come from the germline V gene (reference sequence). The CDR3 is 19 amino acids. Trimming took 1 base from V and 2 from J; bases not matched to a gene: 13. Written as DNA, the CDR3 is TGTGCCACCAGCAGAGCCCGCGGGAGGGCCAAGTACACCACAGATACGCAGTATTTT. Protein: CATSRARGRAKYTTDTQYF.

This clonotype was recorded many times. This sequence joins TRBV10-3 and TRBJ2-2; D is undetermined. Germline CDR1 and CDR2: ENHRY and SYGVKD. The V gene lost 8 bases and the J gene lost 1 base, with 11 bases spanning the gap. This CDR3 is 14 amino acids long. This CDR3 reads CAIGWGMNTGELFF. In DNA form, the CDR3 reads TGTGCCATCGGTTGGGGTATGAACACCGGGGAGCTGTTTTTT.

The sample holds many counts of this clonotype. V gene TRBV5-1 combines with J gene TRBJ1-2; tentative D call: TRBD1 (5 bases). The V gene lost 0 bases and the J gene lost 2 bases, with 11 bases spanning the gap. Germline V gene lookup returns CDR1 SGHRS and CDR2 YFSETQ. This CDR3 has 15 amino acids. CDR3 nucleotide sequence: TGCGCCAGCAGCTTGGCAGGGCCCCCCAACTATGGCTACACCTTC. Protein: CASSLAGPPNYGYTF. Supplemented by reference TRBV5-1 and TRBJ1-2, the full variable domain reads KAGVTQTPRYLIKTRGQQVTLSCSPISGHRSVSWYQQTPGQGLQFLFEYFSETQRNKGNFPGRFSGRQFSNSRSEMNVSTLELGDSALYLCASSLAGPPNYGYTFGSGTRLTVV.

V and J are TRBV27 and TRBJ2-7; 8 bases are shared with TRBD2. Losses at the gene ends were 3 bases for V and 3 bases for J; bases not matched to a gene: 7. Germline-derived CDR1 and CDR2 are MNHEY and SMNVEV (reference sequence). CDR3 length equals 15 residues. For the CDR3, the DNA is TGTGCCAGCAGTTTCCGGGGGACTAGTGACTACGAGCAGTACTTC. Encoded protein: CASSFRGTSDYEQYF.

This clonotype has ten or more counts. CDR3 bases: TGTGCCAGCAGCACCCCCGGGACAGACGAGCAGTACTTC. It is translated as CASSTPGTDEQYF. The rearrangement uses TRBV7-9 and TRBJ2-7; 7 bases align to TRBD1. The CDR3 has 13 amino acids. The trim removed 5 bases at V and 5 bases at J, leaving 6 bases unmatched. The V gene's germline CDR1 is SEHNR and CDR2 FQNEAQ (reference sequence).

This chain uses TRBV7-8 with TRBJ1-2; 8 nucleotides align to TRBD1. V lost 1 base, J lost 8 bases, and 3 bases stayed unmatched. Per the germline V gene, CDR1 is SGHVS and CDR2 is FQNEAQ. This CDR3 is 13 amino acids long. CDR3 bases: TGTGCCAGCAGCTTAGGGACAGGGCTGGGCTACACCTTC. Translation gives CASSLGTGLGYTF.

The chain is built from TRBV3-1 and TRBJ1-1; D is unclear. Trimming shortened V by 3 bases and J by 6 bases, and 11 bases separated the two germline ends. The germline V gene has CDR1 LGHDT and CDR2 YNNKEL (reference sequence). The CDR3 length is 13 residues. The CDR3 is CASSQGRTPEAFF. CDR3 coding DNA: TGTGCCAGCAGCCAGGGTAGGACCCCTGAAGCTTTCTTT.

This clonotype appeared a single time. CDR3 sequence reads: CASSGDRWGNQPQHF. The CDR3 nucleotides are TGTGCCAGCAGCGGAGACAGGTGGGGGAATCAGCCCCAGCATTTT. The chain is built from TRBV2 and TRBJ1-5, with D possibly matching TRBD1 (6 bases). The germline CDR1 and CDR2 sequences are SNHLY and FYNNEI. CDR3 length: 15 amino acids. Trimming removed 6 bases at V and 4 bases at J, with 16 bases between. Using reference TRBV2 and TRBJ1-5 for the parts outside the CDR3, the full variable domain is EPEVTQTPSHQVTQMGQEVILRCVPISNHLYFYWYRQILGQKVEFLVSFYNNEISEKSEIFDDQFSVERPDGSNFTLKIRSTKLEDSAMYFCASSGDRWGNQPQHFGDGTRLSIL.

The chain joins TRBV5-4 to TRBJ2-7; 7 nucleotides line up with TRBD1. V lost 0 bases to trimming and J lost 3 bases; unmatched junction nucleotides: 6. The CDR3 length is 15 residues. Germline CDR1 reads SGHNT; CDR2 reads YYREEE (reference sequence). CDR3 nucleotides: TGTGCCAGCAGCTTGGAGGGGACAGCGTACTACGAGCAGTACTTC. Translating it yields CASSLEGTAYYEQYF.

This rearrangement joins TRBV19 to TRBJ1-2, with 11 bases matching TRBD1. Trimming removed 6 bases from V and 8 bases from J; junction bases left unmatched: 8. The CDR3 consists of 14 residues. The V gene's germline CDR1 is LNHDA and CDR2 SQIVND (reference sequence). CDR3 sequence reads: CASRRGQGVSGYTF. The CDR3 DNA is TGTGCCAGTAGGCGGGGACAGGGGGTGAGCGGCTACACCTTC.

The chain employs TRBV6-5 and TRBJ2-1; tentatively, D is TRBD1 (5 bases). This CDR3 is built from 15 residues. Trimming left V 4 bases short and J 5 bases short, with 15 bases between. CDR1 is MNHEY and CDR2 is SVGAGI in the germline V gene. CDR3 residues: CASSWSGKLNNEQFF. CDR3 DNA sequence: TGTGCCAGCAGTTGGTCAGGGAAACTAAACAATGAGCAGTTCTTC.

The V gene is TRBV19, the J gene TRBJ1-1; D not resolved. V lost 3 bases, J lost 7 bases, and 15 bases lay in between. Germline V CDR1 and CDR2: LNHDA, SQIVND (reference sequence). This CDR3 spans 14 amino acids. The CDR3 sequence is CASSIVRQANEAFF. The DNA of the CDR3 is TGTGCCAGTAGTATCGTAAGGCAGGCTAATGAAGCTTTCTTT.

In this sample, this clonotype turned up many times. The chain couples TRBV20-1 to TRBJ1-2, with 9 bases that match TRBD1. Germline V CDR1 and CDR2: DFQATT, SNEGSKA (reference sequence). V shed 7 bases and J 8 bases; nucleotides not matched to a gene: 14. The CDR3 extends over 14 amino acids. In DNA form, the CDR3 reads TGCAGTGTCATCCCCCGGGACAGGGCAGGCGGCTACACCTTC. Protein product: CSVIPRDRAGGYTF.

The rearrangement uses TRBV29-1 and TRBJ1-5; a weak D match, TRBD1 (6 bases). V was shortened by 4 bases and J by 3 bases, with 7 bases between the two germline ends. Germline V lookup: CDR1 SQVTM, CDR2 ANQGSEA. This CDR3 is built from 12 residues. Written as DNA, the CDR3 is TGCAGCGTTGGGGGGCACAATCAGCCCCAGCATTTT. This translates into CSVGGHNQPQHF.

A few counts support this clonotype. The chain links TRBV27 to TRBJ1-4; D is unclear. CDR3 length equals 13 residues. The germline V gene has CDR1 MNHEY and CDR2 SMNVEV (reference sequence). V gave up 3 bases and J gave up 5 bases, with 7 bases separating them. As DNA, the CDR3 is TGTGCCAGCAGTTTTTGGCGGAATGAAAAACTGTTTTTT. It codes for CASSFWRNEKLFF.

This clonotype was recorded at least ten times. The chain is built from TRBV29-1 and TRBJ2-2, with D possibly TRBD1 on 5 matching bases. V dropped 5 bases and J dropped 3 bases, with 13 bases sitting between them. The CDR3 totals 14 residues. Germline CDR1 is SQVTM and CDR2 is ANQGSEA. Written as DNA, the CDR3 is TGCAGCGTTTTACCAACAGGAGACACCGGGGAGCTGTTTTTT. It is translated as CSVLPTGDTGELFF.

Regarding this clonotype: It may be a read error: a sequence one base away is much more abundant. V gene TRBV12-5 combines with J gene TRBJ1-2; D is unresolved. The germline V and J ends were trimmed by 4 bases and 9 bases, with 15 bases remaining between them. The germline gives CDR1 LGHNT, CDR2 FRNRAP. The CDR3 totals 13 residues. DNA of the CDR3: TGTGCTAGTGGTTCGCCCTGGACGGAAAGCTACACCTTC. It encodes CASGSPWTESYTF.

The table lists this clonotype with a few counts. One end of the junction varies from germline; a read error may be responsible. The chain links TRBV10-1 to TRBJ1-1, with D possibly matching TRBD1 (6 bases). The CDR3 contains 15 residues. Looked up from germline, CDR1 is WNHNN and CDR2 is SYGVQD (reference sequence). In nucleotides, the CDR3 is TGTGCCAGCAGTGGAGGAGGGACATCGCAGGCTGAAGCTTTCTTT. Translated: CASSGGGTSQAEAFF.

This clonotype has a count of ten or more. J is TRBJ1-5 and V is TRBV6-1; D is undetermined. Between the trimmed V and J ends, which lost 6 bases and 1 base, there was a span of 13 bases. Per the germline V gene, CDR1 is MNHNS and CDR2 is SASEGT. The CDR3 extends over 15 amino acids. In nucleotides, the CDR3 is TGTGCCAGCAGAGCTACAGTGATCAGCAATCAGCCCCAGCATTTT. Translated: CASRATVISNQPQHF.

V gene TRBV20-1 combines with J gene TRBJ2-3; 10 bases line up with TRBD2. Looked up from germline, CDR1 is DFQATT and CDR2 is SNEGSKA (reference sequence). Trimming took 6 bases from V and 2 from J; bases not matched to a gene: 2. This CDR3 has 13 residues. The CDR3, as DNA: TGCAGTGCAACTAGCGGGGCCACAGATACGCAGTATTTT. Translated: CSATSGATDTQYF.

The chain employs TRBV7-2 and TRBJ2-7; 8 bases map to TRBD2. After removal of 1 base from V and 5 bases from J, the junction contained 4 bases not matched to a gene. Per the germline V gene, CDR1 is SGHTA and CDR2 is FQGNSA. This CDR3 has 14 amino acids. CDR3 residues: CASSLGTSPNEQYF. In nucleotides, the CDR3 is TGTGCCAGCAGCTTAGGGACTAGCCCCAACGAGCAGTACTTC.